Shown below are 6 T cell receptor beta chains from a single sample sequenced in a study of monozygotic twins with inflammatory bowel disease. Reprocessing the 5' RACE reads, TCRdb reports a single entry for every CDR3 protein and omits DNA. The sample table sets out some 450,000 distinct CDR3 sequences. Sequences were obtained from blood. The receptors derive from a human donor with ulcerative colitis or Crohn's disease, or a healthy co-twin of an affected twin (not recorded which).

CDR3: CASSVAPDPNTGELFF. J is TRBJ2-2 and V is TRBV9. Germline lookup yields CDR1 SGDLS and CDR2 YYNGEE. This CDR3 is 16 amino acids long.

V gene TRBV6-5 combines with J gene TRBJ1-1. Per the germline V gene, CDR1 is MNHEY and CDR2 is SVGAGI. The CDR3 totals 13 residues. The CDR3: CASSWKQNTEAFF.

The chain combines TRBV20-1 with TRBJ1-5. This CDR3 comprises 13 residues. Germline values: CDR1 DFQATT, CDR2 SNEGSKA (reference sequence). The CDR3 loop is CSASSNSNQPQHF.

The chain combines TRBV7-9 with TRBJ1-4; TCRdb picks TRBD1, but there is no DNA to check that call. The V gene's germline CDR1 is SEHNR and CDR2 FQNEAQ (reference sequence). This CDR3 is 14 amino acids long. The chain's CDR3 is CASSQDRAREKLFF.

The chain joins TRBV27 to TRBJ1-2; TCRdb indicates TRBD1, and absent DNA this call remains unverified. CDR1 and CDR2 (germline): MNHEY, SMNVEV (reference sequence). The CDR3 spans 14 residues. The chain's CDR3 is CASSLSWDSYGYTF.

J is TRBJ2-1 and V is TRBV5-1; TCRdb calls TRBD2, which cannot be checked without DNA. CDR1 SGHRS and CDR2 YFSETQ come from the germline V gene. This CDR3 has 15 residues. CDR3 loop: CASSTSGVPYNEQFF.